The rows below give T cell receptor beta chains drawn from one sample of a study of PD-L1 blockade in urothelial cancer. Some clones are missing from TCRdb's copy, which holds only in-frame ones; the method was immunoSEQ multiplex PCR. This table holds 35,000 to 55,000 clones, roughly four fifths found once. The sample here was PBMCs, taken around atezolizumab (anti-PD-L1) treatment. These receptors originate from a man aged 55 to 69 with urothelial cancer. The CDR3 runs from the conserved cysteine through the conserved F or W. For some rows the clone size is stated as once, few or many, or as a class when expanded; others skip it.

cdr3_aa j_call clone_size v_call
CASSLGGQFFSGNTIYF TRBJ1-3 NA TRBV7-9
CASSPPQGLNTEAFF TRBJ1-1 NA TRBV28
CASSPSYPSGGLRF TRBJ1-4 NA TRBV18
CASSGGQGATREQYF TRBJ2-7 NA TRBV5-1
CASSLRTGLTEAFF TRBJ1-1 NA TRBV7-2
CASSSGTGGTDTQYF TRBJ2-3 NA TRBV28
CASSARTVPTTEAFF TRBJ1-1 few TRBV25-1
CASSLAGERGYTF TRBJ1-2 once TRBV27
CASSLLGELFF TRBJ2-2 NA TRBV28
CASSIEWSENEQFF TRBJ2-1 NA TRBV19
CASSLGGRWGGEQYF TRBJ2-7 few TRBV7-2
CASSVGDSSGNTIYF TRBJ1-3 NA TRBV9
CASSEVVSAYAYTF TRBJ1-2 NA TRBV2
CASRARQGTSYEQYF TRBJ2-7 once TRBV6-5
CASSSGTSGRRVSETQYF TRBJ2-5 NA TRBV11-2
CASSLPGRTYEQYF TRBJ2-7 NA TRBV7-9
CATYRLGGTGELFF TRBJ2-2 NA TRBV10-3
CASSSGTVQETQYF TRBJ2-5 NA TRBV7-6
CASSDNRGGYTF TRBJ1-2 NA TRBV6-4
CASGRTDSYEQYF TRBJ2-7 NA TRBV5-5
CASRKREGETQYF TRBJ2-5 many TRBV5-1
CASSRGPGGDGYTF TRBJ1-2 NA TRBV5-6
CASGLARDRLYGYTF TRBJ1-2 NA TRBV12-5
CASSLSGTQPMLYEQYF TRBJ2-7 once TRBV27
CSVSGIYNEQFF TRBJ2-1 NA TRBV29-1
CASSQDAQGAANEKLFF TRBJ1-4 once TRBV4-1
CASSWGGEADTQYF TRBJ2-3 NA TRBV11-3
CASSRERGASLETQYF TRBJ2-5 NA TRBV4-1
CASRWGVNYNSPLHF TRBJ1-6 NA TRBV11-3
CAWQGSGNTIYF TRBJ1-3 few TRBV30
CASSYGTGGNEQFF TRBJ2-1 NA TRBV7-2
CASSLDRGNTEAFF TRBJ1-1 NA TRBV18
CASSSQGAGNTEAFF TRBJ1-1 NA TRBV6-6
CAIEDRTLGKETQYF TRBJ2-5 NA TRBV6-6
CASSFILFGTGRSHTEAFF TRBJ1-1 NA TRBV28
CASSPRTSGFTDTQYF TRBJ2-3 once TRBV18
CASSIAGVNTDTQYF TRBJ2-3 NA TRBV19
CASSWRVASGSSYNEQFF TRBJ2-1 NA TRBV7-2
CASSLQSSGWYEQYF TRBJ2-7 NA TRBV5-1
CASSSGGEQFF TRBJ2-1 NA TRBV7-6
CATSRDTPGQANSPLHF TRBJ1-6 NA TRBV15
CASSSGWDRGDNEQFF TRBJ2-1 NA TRBV5-1
CSVPTGAGTDTQYF TRBJ2-3 NA TRBV29-1
CASSPGRRTEAFF TRBJ1-1 NA TRBV7-2
CASSLRQGVSDEQYF TRBJ2-7 NA TRBV7-9